The 18 T cell receptor delta chains presented below share a single source sample, sequenced in a study of gamma-delta T cells after stem cell transplantation. TCRdb re-called clones from the RT-PCR reads via CATT. The data contain around 2,700 delta-chain clones, more than 1.5% of them singletons. The sequenced sample consisted of gamma-delta T cells. These receptors originate from a human donor. It is not recorded whose cells these are; they may come from a transplant donor.

This clone was counted ten times or more. A far larger clone is just one base off, so this is likely a read error. Other nucleotide sequences in the sample specify the same CDR3. V and J are TRDV2 and TRDJ1; TRDD3 matches at 8 bases. The CDR3 contains 15 residues. Looked up from germline, CDR1 is GEAIGNYY and CDR2 is EKD. This CDR3 reads CACDTLLGDTDKLIF. The CDR3 DNA reads TGTGCCTGCGACACTCTACTGGGGGACACCGATAAACTCATCTTT.

This clone occurred a few times. The protein TCRdb gives is from a much larger clone and does not agree with this DNA's translation at residue 11, likely a read error; the protein shown here comes from the DNA. CDR3 sequence reads: CACDTLFTGGCLYTDKLIF. CDR3 sequence (DNA): TGTGCCTGTGACACCCTATTTACTGGGGGATGCTTGTACACCGATAAACTCATCTTT. The V gene is TRDV2, the J gene TRDJ1; 10 nucleotides agree with TRDD3. Germline trimming cut 0 bases from V and 0 bases from J; bases unmatched to any gene: 12. The V gene's germline CDR1 is GEAIGNYY and CDR2 EKD. The CDR3 length is 19 residues.

Worth noting for this clone: A far larger clone is off by one base, so a read error is likely. Other DNA sequences of this sample code for an identical CDR3. V and J are TRDV2 and TRDJ1, with TRDD3 matching 12 bases. The CDR3 runs 22 residues. V was pared by 2 bases and J by 0 bases, with 21 bases of the junction left unmatched. Germline assignment: CDR1 GEAIGNYY and CDR2 EKD. CDR3 DNA: TGTGCCTGTGACATTCTGGGGGATACGCGTGACCGCAAGGACGTTTACACCGATAAACTCATCTTT. It encodes CACDILGDTRDRKDVYTDKLIF.

Concerning this clone: This likely traces to a read error, being one base from a far larger clone. The same CDR3 also results from other DNA sequences found in this sample. This chain connects TRDV2 to TRDJ1; TRDD3 matches at 9 bases. Looked up from germline, CDR1 is GEAIGNYY and CDR2 is EKD. This CDR3 has 17 residues. V trimming: 1 base; J trimming: 1 base; junction bases outside the gene matches: 9. The CDR3 bases are TGTGCCTGTGACACTGTGGGGGATATAAGGTCCACCGATAAACTCATCTTT. Encoded protein: CACDTVGDIRSTDKLIF.

A few counts support this clone. V and J are TRDV2 and TRDJ3; 11 bases line up with TRDD3. The germline V gene encodes CDR1 GEAIGNYY and CDR2 EKD. The J segment lost 5 bases and the V segment lost 2 bases, leaving 7 bases of the junction unmatched. The CDR3 has 18 amino acids. The CDR3 DNA sequence: TGTGCCTGTGACAGTGTACTGGGGGATAAGGGGGACACCCGACAGATGTTTTTC. Amino acid sequence: CACDSVLGDKGDTRQMFF.

In regard to this clone: TCRdb assigns this DNA the protein of a much larger clone, which departs from its translation at residue 6; this likely reflects a read error, and the protein shown comes from translating the DNA. The V gene is TRDV2, the J gene TRDJ3; tentatively, D is TRDD3 (6 bases). CDR1 is GEAIGNYY, CDR2 EKD, per germline. The CDR3 consists of 19 residues. V lost 3 bases to trimming and J lost 0 bases, with 17 bases between them. The CDR3 loop is CACDPSGDLSSWDTRQMFF. The CDR3 region has the DNA TGTGCCTGTGACCCCTCTGGGGATTTAAGCTCCTGGGACACCCGACAGATGTTTTTC.

About this clone itself: TCRdb's entry gives the protein of a much larger clone, which mismatches this DNA's translation at residue 15, likely from a read error; the protein reported here is translated from the DNA. Other DNA variants within this sample encode the same CDR3. The chain is built from TRDV2 and TRDJ1; the match to TRDD3 covers 13 bases. Germline V gene sequence: CDR1 GEAIGNYY, CDR2 EKD. There are 18 residues in the CDR3. CDR3 sequence: CACDVLGDTEGHTDELIF. CDR3 in DNA: TGTGCCTGTGACGTACTGGGGGATACGGAGGGGCACACCGATGAACTCATCTTT.

The CDR3 sequence: CACDTLIRDTRDRKDVYTDKLIF. CDR3 nucleotide sequence: TGTGCCTGTGACACCCTTATTAGGGATACGCGGGACCGCAAGGACGTTTACACCGATAAACTCATCTTT. The chain uses TRDV2 and TRDJ1, with TRDD3 matching 8 bases. There are 23 residues in the CDR3. The germline gives CDR1 GEAIGNYY, CDR2 EKD. With V trimmed by 0 bases and J by 0 bases, 26 bases remained unmatched.

This clone was counted only a few times. A far larger clone differs by one base, so this is likely a read error. For the CDR3, the DNA is TGTGCCTGTGACACCGCGGAGAGAGGGAGGGATAACACCTGGGACACCCGACAGATGTTTTTC. This sequence encodes CACDTAERGRDNTWDTRQMFF. This rearrangement joins TRDV2 to TRDJ3; TRDD3 might be the D (6 bases). V was cut by 0 bases and J by 2 bases, with 22 bases left in between. The V gene's germline CDR1 is GEAIGNYY and CDR2 EKD. This CDR3 spans 21 amino acids.

With regard to this clone: The junction departs from the called germline gene at one end, perhaps through a read error. The chain is built from TRDV2 and TRDJ1, with TRDD3 matching over 8 bases. Germline V lookup: CDR1 GEAIGNYY, CDR2 EKD. The CDR3 consists of 19 residues. This CDR3 reads CARDTVTGGPLPRTDNLIF. The CDR3 DNA reads as TGTGCCCGTGACACCGTGACTGGGGGCCCTCTTCCTCGGACCGATAATCTCATCTTT.

In the case of this clone: A much bigger clone sits one base away, suggesting this may be a read error. The sample carries other DNA sequences with the same CDR3. This sequence joins TRDV2 and TRDJ1; 13 bases align to TRDD3. This CDR3 has 18 amino acids. The germline gives CDR1 GEAIGNYY, CDR2 EKD. CDR3 sequence (DNA): TGTGCCTGTGATCAGGTAACTGGGGGATACGCGACCACTGATAAACTTATCTTT. Its translation is CACDQVTGGYATTDKLIF.

A remark on this clone: A far larger clone lies a single base away; this is likely a read error. The sample carries other DNA sequences with the same CDR3. The J gene is TRDJ1, the V gene TRDV2; D perhaps matches TRDD3 (6 bases). CDR1 GEAIGNYY and CDR2 EKD come from the germline V gene. The germline V and J ends were trimmed by 3 bases and 1 base, with 17 bases remaining between them. The CDR3 is made up of 16 amino acids. The CDR3 reads CACDPLLGDSTDKLIF. CDR3 sequence (DNA): TGTGCCTGTGACCCTTTACTAGGGGATTCCACCGATAAACTCATCTTT.

This clone is labeled medium-sized. This rearrangement joins TRDV2 to TRDJ1; perhaps TRDD3 as D (6 bases). Trimming removed 3 bases at V and 5 bases at J, with 18 bases between. The CDR3 is 15 amino acids. CDR1 and CDR2 from the germline V gene are GEAIGNYY and EKD. The CDR3 bases are TGTGCCTGTGACCCCTTGGGGGTAACAGGGGATAAACTCATCTTT. Encoded protein: CACDPLGVTGDKLIF.

The table lists this clone with a few counts. The protein in TCRdb stems from a much larger clone and differs at residue 4 from this DNA's translation, likely a read error; here the protein is translated from the DNA. The chain combines TRDV2 with TRDJ1, with D possibly being TRDD3 (5 bases). CDR1 and CDR2 from the germline V gene are GEAIGNYY and EKD. V lost 3 bases and J 7 bases, leaving 17 bases between the germline ends. This CDR3 is 14 amino acids long. The CDR3 sequence is CACDPLTPGVKLIF. CDR3 nucleotide sequence: TGTGCCTGTGACCCCTTAACTCCGGGGGTTAAACTCATCTTT.

This clone came up a few times. TCRdb's protein for this DNA is that of a much larger clone and differs from the translation at residue 9, likely a read error; the protein shown is the DNA translation. The rearrangement joins TRDV2 to TRDJ3, with TRDD3 matching 10 bases. The CDR3 covers 20 residues. The V gene's germline CDR1 is GEAIGNYY and CDR2 EKD. Trimming took 1 base from V and 0 from J; bases not matched to a gene: 8. DNA for the CDR3: TGTGCCTGTGACACGACTGGGGGATGCTCGAGCTCCTGGGACACCCGACAGATGTTTTTC. It specifies CACDTTGGCSSSWDTRQMFF.

As concerns this clone: A far larger clone differs by one base, so this is likely a read error. The same CDR3 also results from other DNA sequences found in this sample. V is TRDV2 and J is TRDJ1, with a tentative D call TRDD3 (6 bases). With 0 bases removed from V and 0 bases from J, the gap between germline ends came to 19 bases. CDR3 length: 18 residues. Per germline, CDR1 GEAIGNYY and CDR2 EKD. As DNA, the CDR3 is TGTGCCTGTGACACCGTCGCCGGGGGACCTCAGTACACCGATAAACTCATCTTT. Its translation: CACDTVAGGPQYTDKLIF.

This clone was recorded a few times. This likely came from a read error, as a far larger clone is one base away. In the same sample, other DNA sequences code for this CDR3. V is TRDV2 and J is TRDJ1; perhaps TRDD3 as D (6 bases). CDR3 length equals 17 residues. Germline CDR1 GEAIGNYY, CDR2 EKD. The V end lost 0 bases, the J end lost 2 bases, and 18 bases lay between the germline ends. CDR3 sequence reads: CACDTVGGKTDTDKLIF. CDR3 nucleotide sequence: TGTGCCTGTGACACCGTTGGGGGGAAGACGGATACCGATAAACTCATCTTT.

Worth noting for this clone: One base separates it from a far larger clone, so it is likely a read error. Different DNA sequences within this sample yield the same CDR3. The V call is TRDV2, the J call TRDJ1; 12 nucleotides line up with TRDD3. The CDR3 contains 17 residues. V dropped 0 bases and J dropped 2; count of bases not matched to a gene: 6. Germline-derived CDR1 and CDR2 are GEAIGNYY and EKD. CDR3 DNA: TGTGCCTGTGACACCCTACTGGGGGATACAAGGACCGATAAACTCATCTTT. Encoded protein: CACDTLLGDTRTDKLIF.